The sequence of this T cell receptor (beta chain) was determined in a study of beta chain features in type 1 diabetes (dated by TCRdb to the late 2010s). Looking at the study overall: Patients and healthy donors did not differ in mean age, gender distribution, total cell number or subset yield. Regulatory and stem cell-like memory subsets were obtained from only 8 patients and roughly eight healthy donors, while naive and central memory subsets were obtained from all 30 or so donors. A total of roughly 98,000,000 sorted cells were examined across all samples, and RNA yield correlated strongly with the number of cells per subset. The study compared TCRB repertoires of sorted circulating CD4+ T cell subsets between recently diagnosed type 1 diabetes patients and matched healthy donors. What the research found in general, with its limitations: Because small numbers of individuals were included in the HLA sub-analyses, any influence of HLA type on TCRB rearrangement was left unresolved. Fewer insertions and more nucleotide deletions at VDJ recombination sites were observed in patients with type 1 diabetes, implying thymic rearrangement abnormalities. Because cDNA rather than genomic DNA was sequenced, highly expressing activated cells could have been over-represented, although no difference in activation and CD3 levels was found between groups. A moderate but significant shortening of TCRB CDR3 length was observed in type 1 diabetes patients in all four CD4+ subsets. Naive, central memory and regulatory TCRB repertoires appeared to be more alike among patients than among healthy donors. Shorter templates might be favored by PCR, yet because patient and control samples were amplified and corrected together, any such skew would affect both groups equally.

The cysteine opens and the phenylalanine closes a CDR3 of 12 amino acids. Only the CDR3 DNA is retained, 36 bases long and in frame from the first base. Relative to germline, V is 0 bases shorter and J is 12 bases shorter, with 9 bases between their ends. The germline V gene yields ENHRY for CDR1 and SYGVKD for CDR2. The entire amount of isolated RNA was reverse transcribed using the High Capacity cDNA Reverse Transcription Kit, so the sequenced TCRB transcripts were expressed ones. Naive, central memory and regulatory T cell samples underwent deep immunoSEQ sequencing, averaging roughly 3.3 million total reads per sample. After sorted cells were lysed in RLT buffer, RNA was extracted with DNase-treated RNeasy Micro or Mini kits, with the choice depending on cell number. To prevent cross-contamination, each cell subset was processed individually, whereas patient and healthy donor samples were processed jointly. TCRB sequences were amplified from cDNA with the immunoSEQ multiplex PCR, producing 87-bp fragments spanning the CDR3 region. Sequencing of the amplicons was performed on the Illumina HiSeq platform. The authors processed their data as follows. Synthetic template baselines were used to correct PCR bias computationally, reads within Hamming distance 2 were collapsed, and singletons that could not be merged were discarded. Reads were aligned against IMGT so that V, D and J genes, CDR3 length and insertions or deletions at six rearrangement sites could be assigned. Clonotype counts were normalized to sorted cell number within each subset before computing true diversity and Gini coefficients with the tcR R package. The overlap coefficient, calculated on TCRB nucleotide sequences, was used to measure repertoire sharing. The source is immuneACCESS, and TCRdb retained only in-frame sequences with V and J called. Part of the clones is not carried over; for the studies checked, unresolved V genes explain less than half of this, and the remainder is unexplained. Clone size and V and J calls were adopted from that table, with D and trimming inferred from the DNA. This sample holds some 160,000 clones; approximately 8.7% were observed only once. The ten largest account for about 0.65% of the sample.

This clone was detected only a few times. Its cognate antigen has yet to be identified. Nothing much larger sits one base from this clone, and base qualities are not available. A single peripheral blood draw of approximately 110 mL on average was collected from each donor into heparinised tubes. A BD FACSAria II and a panel including CD45RO, CCR7, CD25, CD127, CD95 and CD27 were used to sort naive, central memory, regulatory and stem cell-like memory CD4+ T cells. All sorted populations exceeded 95% purity. PBMCs were separated immediately by Lymphoprep density gradient centrifugation and were stained directly, without being cultured. Samples were stained and sorted in pairs, with one healthy donor and one patient per experiment, so that batch effects were minimized.

This sequence uses TRBV10-3 and TRBJ2-1; too little of a D gene remains to name it. Source material: central memory CD4+ T cells from blood. The clonotype was recovered from a woman younger than 45 with type 1 diabetes. The CDR3 is CAISESTTGQFF. The bases read TGTGCCATCAGTGAGTCAACCACCGGGCAGTTCTTC.